The 25 T cell receptor beta chains reported below all come from one sample, sequenced in a study of control samples from healthy donors and cancer patients. TCRdb keeps only in-frame clones here, not all; method: immunoSEQ multiplex PCR. The sample has 20,000 to 25,000 clones, roughly 80% seen once. Material for sequencing was PBMCs. The origin of the receptors is a man aged 60 to 69 with colorectal cancer.

J is TRBJ1-6 and V is TRBV30; possible D gene TRBD1, 5 bases. The V end was cut by 2 bases, the J end by 7 bases, with 9 bases between. This CDR3 region has 13 residues. Germline lookup yields CDR1 GTSNPN and CDR2 SVGIG (reference sequence). CDR3 DNA sequence: TGTGCCTGGAGTTATTGGGGCAATTCACCCCTCCACTTT. This codes for CAWSYWGNSPLHF.

The chain links TRBV6-5 to TRBJ1-1; TRBD1 aligns across 9 bases. This CDR3 spans 14 amino acids. The V segment lost 6 bases and the J segment 5 bases; nucleotides outside the gene matches: 7. The V gene's germline CDR1 is MNHEY and CDR2 SVGAGI. This CDR3 is CASRVTGGDTEAFF. The CDR3 DNA sequence: TGTGCCAGCAGAGTAACAGGGGGCGATACTGAAGCTTTCTTT.

The V call is TRBV7-6, the J call TRBJ1-4; the D is unclear. V lost 2 bases to trimming and J lost 4 bases, with 8 bases between them. The germline gives CDR1 SGHVS, CDR2 FNYEAQ. This CDR3 is 14 amino acids long. The CDR3 sequence: CASSLLQFNEKLFF. In nucleotides, the CDR3 is TGTGCCAGCAGCTTACTACAGTTTAATGAAAAACTGTTTTTT.

The V call is TRBV2, the J call TRBJ1-5, with D unresolved. V lost 5 bases and J lost 3, with 11 bases in between. The germline CDR1 and CDR2 sequences are SNHLY and FYNNEI. This CDR3 contains 14 residues. The DNA for the CDR3 is TGTGCCAGCAGTAGGGAGGGAGTCAATCAGCCCCAGCATTTT. It is translated as CASSREGVNQPQHF.

V gene TRBV21-1 combines with J gene TRBJ1-3; TRBD1, the table's D call, lacks a check against the DNA. TRBV21-1 is recorded as a pseudogene. The CDR3 extends over 13 amino acids. CDR3 sequence: CASSLRQDSTIYF. The DNA for the CDR3 is TGTGCCAGCAGCCTCCGACAGGACAGCACCATATATTTT.

The rearrangement links TRBV6-5 to TRBJ1-1, with D maybe TRBD1 (6 bases). V gave up 2 bases and J gave up 2 bases, with 12 bases separating them. CDR3 size: 15 residues. Germline V CDR1 and CDR2: MNHEY, SVGAGI. CDR3 loop: CASSYAGQPNTEAFF. The CDR3 nucleotides read TGTGCCAGCAGTTACGCCGGACAGCCAAACACTGAAGCTTTCTTT.

The genes are TRBV19 and TRBJ2-5, with 9 bases that match TRBD2. The V and J ends lost 8 bases and 5 bases, in that order; junction bases with no gene match: 12. The germline CDR1 and CDR2 sequences are LNHDA and SQIVND (reference sequence). The CDR3 extends over 15 amino acids. The CDR3 is CASAQTSGRRETQYF. The CDR3 region has the DNA TGTGCCAGTGCCCAGACTAGCGGACGAAGGGAGACCCAGTACTTC.

The chain combines TRBV6-6 with TRBJ1-1, with a possible D match to TRBD1 (5 bases). The germline gives CDR1 MNHNY, CDR2 SVGAGI (reference sequence). V was shortened by 3 bases and J by 6 bases, with 14 bases between the two germline ends. The CDR3 totals 14 residues. The CDR3 bases are TGTGCCAGCAGTTATACGAGGACAAACTCTGAAGCTTTCTTT. Protein sequence: CASSYTRTNSEAFF.

The chain carries TRBV11-2 and TRBJ1-3; D might be TRBD1 (6 bases). Germline values: CDR1 SGHAT, CDR2 FQNNGV. This CDR3 has 15 amino acids. V was trimmed by 4 bases and J by 4 bases, leaving 14 bases between them. CDR3 protein: CASSYGQLIGNTIYF. DNA for the CDR3: TGTGCCAGCAGCTACGGACAGCTCATAGGAAACACCATATATTTT.

V is TRBV27 and J is TRBJ1-5; D not certain. CDR1 is MNHEY and CDR2 is SMNVEV in the germline V gene (reference sequence). V lost 2 bases and J 6 bases, leaving 14 bases between the germline ends. CDR3 length equals 15 residues. The CDR3 here is CASSLQREMGQPQHF. The CDR3 bases are TGTGCCAGCAGTTTACAGCGGGAGATGGGTCAGCCCCAGCATTTT.

In its sample, this clone was seen a few times. This chain connects TRBV18 to TRBJ2-1, with TRBD1 matching over 12 bases. With 5 bases clipped from V and 7 bases from J, the junction kept 6 bases outside the gene matches. CDR3 length: 15 amino acids. The germline CDR1 and CDR2 sequences are KGHSH and LQKENI. CDR3 amino acids: CASSTGTGGENEQFF. As DNA, the CDR3 is TGTGCCAGCTCAACCGGGACAGGGGGCGAGAATGAGCAGTTCTTC.

V usage is TRBV9 and J usage is TRBJ2-3; D tentatively fits TRBD1 or TRBD2 (5 bases each). In germline, CDR1 is SGDLS, CDR2 YYNGEE. This CDR3 spans 11 amino acids. Trimming took off 5 bases at V and 5 bases at J, with 6 bases between the two ends. For the CDR3, the DNA is TGTGCCAGCAGGGGGGAAGATACGCAGTATTTT. Translation: CASRGEDTQYF.

This chain links TRBV6-5 with TRBJ1-1, with D hard to call. The CDR3 loop spans 15 amino acids. Germline lookup yields CDR1 MNHEY and CDR2 SVGAGI. Trimming shortened V by 0 bases and J by 1 base, and 9 bases separated the two germline ends. CDR3 residues: CASSYSRWGNTEAFF. In DNA form, the CDR3 reads TGTGCCAGCAGTTACTCGCGGTGGGGGAACACTGAAGCTTTCTTT.

This clone was observed a few times. The CDR3 DNA reads as TGCGCCAGCACCTCCGGGACGCCTACTAATGAAAAACTGTTTTTT. Translating it yields CASTSGTPTNEKLFF. This chain uses TRBV5-1 with TRBJ1-4; TRBD1 is a possible D gene (5 bases). The V end lost 6 bases, the J end lost 2 bases, and 14 bases lay between the germline ends. The CDR3 has 15 amino acids. Germline lookup yields CDR1 SGHRS and CDR2 YFSETQ.

This clone occurred once. The rearrangement links TRBV27 to TRBJ2-6; D not resolved. Germline loops: CDR1 MNHEY, CDR2 SMNVEV (reference sequence). V dropped 7 bases and J dropped 0 bases, with 10 bases sitting between them. The CDR3 covers 15 residues. CDR3 protein: CASMGFHSGANVLTF. The CDR3 DNA follows: TGTGCCAGCATGGGCTTCCACTCTGGGGCCAACGTCCTGACTTTC.

This clone was counted a few times. The V and J genes are TRBV19 and TRBJ1-1; weak D call: TRBD1 (5 bases). Trimming removed 8 bases from V and 3 bases from J, with 25 bases in between. In germline, CDR1 is LNHDA, CDR2 SQIVND (reference sequence). This CDR3 has 17 residues. Here the CDR3 reads CASSNRRQRGRDTEAFF. CDR3 in DNA: TGTGCCAGTTCAAACCGAAGACAGCGGGGCCGAGACACTGAAGCTTTCTTT.

In DNA, the CDR3 is TGTGCCAGCAGCTCCCTTGGAGGAGGGGATAGGGAAAAACTGTTTTTT. Translated: CASSSLGGGDREKLFF. This chain uses TRBV7-8 with TRBJ1-4; D might be TRBD1 (5 bases). CDR1 SGHVS and CDR2 FQNEAQ come from the germline V gene. V was clipped by 4 bases and J by 8 bases, with 20 bases between them. The CDR3 spans 16 residues. Supplemented by reference TRBV7-8 and TRBJ1-4, the full variable domain reads GAGVSQSPRYKVAKRGQDVALRCDPISGHVSLFWYQQALGQGPEFLTYFQNEAQLDKSGLPSDRFFAERPEGSVSTLKIQRTQQEDSAVYLCASSSLGGGDREKLFFGSGTQLSVL.

The rearrangement joins TRBV18 to TRBJ1-6; maybe TRBD1 (5 bases). Germline values: CDR1 KGHSH, CDR2 LQKENI. The CDR3 is made up of 15 amino acids. Between the trimmed V and J ends, which lost 3 bases and 6 bases, there was a span of 12 bases. The CDR3 reads CASSPDTFGNSPLHF. CDR3 DNA: TGTGCCAGCTCACCGGACACATTCGGTAATTCACCCCTCCACTTT.

The chain carries TRBV24-1 and TRBJ1-4; D unclear. The CDR3 length is 10 residues. Between the trimmed V and J ends, which lost 9 bases and 7 bases, there was a span of 5 bases. Germline V gene sequence: CDR1 KGHDR, CDR2 SFDVKD. DNA of the CDR3: TGTGCCACCCCAGGTGAAAAACTGTTTTTT. As protein: CATPGEKLFF.

The genes are TRBV19 and TRBJ1-1, with D perhaps TRBD1 (5 bases). V was shortened by 3 bases and J by 1 base, with 9 bases between the two germline ends. Germline V CDR1 and CDR2: LNHDA, SQIVND (reference sequence). This CDR3 contains 14 residues. DNA for the CDR3: TGTGCCAGTAGTATCGGGGACCCGAACACTGAAGCTTTCTTT. Translating gives CASSIGDPNTEAFF.

The CDR3, as DNA: TGTGCCAGCAGCCAGTCCCGGAGCAGGGGAAATTCACCCCTCCACTTT. It is translated as CASSQSRSRGNSPLHF. The V gene is TRBV3-1 (or the pseudogene TRBV3-2), the J gene TRBJ1-6, with D maybe TRBD1 (6 bases). V was shortened by 3 bases and J by 7 bases, with 16 bases between the two germline ends. The CDR3 is 16 amino acids. In germline, CDR1 is LGHDT, CDR2 YNNKEL (reference sequence).

This CDR3 is CASSFGSEPEAFF. CDR3 coding DNA: TGTGCCAGTAGTTTCGGATCCGAGCCTGAAGCTTTCTTT. The chain couples TRBV19 to TRBJ1-1; unclear D gene. The germline V gene encodes CDR1 LNHDA and CDR2 SQIVND (reference sequence). The CDR3 has 13 residues. Between the trimmed V and J ends, which lost 5 bases and 6 bases, there was a span of 13 bases.

The rearrangement uses TRBV18 and TRBJ2-7, with a weak D call TRBD2 (5 bases). Between the trimmed V and J ends, which lost 6 bases and 2 bases, there was a span of 17 bases. The germline CDR1 and CDR2 sequences are KGHSH and LQKENI. This CDR3 spans 15 amino acids. The CDR3 DNA is TGTGCCAGCTCTCTAGCAAGTACTACTACCTACGAGCAGTACTTC. As protein: CASSLASTTTYEQYF.

The gene calls are TRBV2 and TRBJ2-1, with D possibly being TRBD2 (6 bases). Per the germline V gene, CDR1 is SNHLY and CDR2 is FYNNEI. The CDR3 is 12 amino acids. The ends were cut back, 11 bases at V and 4 bases at J, with 12 bases in the middle. CDR3 sequence: CAGGTEYNEQFF. As DNA, the CDR3 is TGTGCCGGGGGGACGGAGTACAATGAGCAGTTCTTC.

The V gene is TRBV18, the J gene TRBJ1-4; 8 nucleotides match TRBD1. Germline V gene sequence: CDR1 KGHSH, CDR2 LQKENI. The CDR3 runs to 16 residues. Trimming removed 4 bases from V and 6 bases from J; junction bases left unmatched: 10. CDR3 sequence: CASSQAGGVLDEKLFF. The CDR3 DNA is TGTGCCAGCTCACAAGCAGGGGGCGTTCTGGATGAAAAACTGTTTTTT.